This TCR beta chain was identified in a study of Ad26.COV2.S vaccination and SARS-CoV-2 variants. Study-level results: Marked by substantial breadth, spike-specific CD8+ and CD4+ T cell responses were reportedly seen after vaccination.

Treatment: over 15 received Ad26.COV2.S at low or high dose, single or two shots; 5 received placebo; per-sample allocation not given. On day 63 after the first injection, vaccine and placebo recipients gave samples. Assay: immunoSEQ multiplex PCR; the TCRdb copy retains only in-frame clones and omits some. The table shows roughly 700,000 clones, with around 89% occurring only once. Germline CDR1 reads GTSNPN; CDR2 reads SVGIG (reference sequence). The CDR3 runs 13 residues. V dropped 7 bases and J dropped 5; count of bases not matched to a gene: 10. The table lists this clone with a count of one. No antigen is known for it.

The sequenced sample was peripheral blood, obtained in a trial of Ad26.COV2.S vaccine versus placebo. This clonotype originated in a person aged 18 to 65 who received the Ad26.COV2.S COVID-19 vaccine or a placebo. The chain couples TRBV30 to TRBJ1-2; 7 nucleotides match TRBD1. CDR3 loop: CAFSRQGRYGYTF. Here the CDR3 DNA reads TGTGCCTTCTCCCGACAGGGCCGGTATGGCTACACCTTC.